This TCR beta chain derives from a study of CD8+CD57+ T cells in acquired aplastic anemia listed by TCRdb under 2018. About the full investigation: On average, sorted CD4+ and CD8+ cells yielded 3.2 ug of extracted DNA, with a range of 0.2 to 27.4 ug. CD8+CD57+ expansion was defined as frequency above the mean frequency observed in healthy subjects. Study-wide findings and limitations: Around 30 CD8+ CDR3 sequences were shared between patients and controls but appeared highly expressed in patients and within their immunodominant clones. Patients and healthy controls showed no significant difference in CD8+ Simpson's diversity (P=0.060).

The CDR3 starts with the cysteine, ends with the phenylalanine, and has 17 residues. Only the CDR3 DNA is retained, 51 bases long and in frame from the first base. The germline V and J ends show losses of 0 bases and 5 bases respectively, and no gene match explains 8 bases of the junction. CDR1 and CDR2 are drawn from the germline V gene: ENHRY, SYGVKD. About this clonotype: Its target antigen remains unknown. No quality values exist for individual bases; no much larger clone is one base distant.

Genomic DNA served as template for TCR beta VDJ combination and CDR3 sequence profiling. TCR repertoire sequencing was run on an Illumina HiSeq 2000. As for the authors' bioinformatics: Repertoire assessment relied on Simpson's diversity index, CDR3 size and DJ length profiles, and TRBV/TRBJ rearrangement plots. The immunodominant clone was defined as the most abundant DNA sequence in deep sequencing data. CDR3 amino acid sequences were screened for sharing across subjects and compared with published repertoires and the VDJdb database. The public reads were run again by TCRdb, first through fastp at Q25 and then through MiXCR, and only productive beta chains were kept. When rows share a CDR3 protein, they turn into one entry using the most common DNA and genes. Clone size and V and J calls follow TCRdb, not the original study. Present in this sample are nearly 60,000 distinct CDR3 sequences, roughly three fifths of which were seen just once. Roughly 15% of the sample goes to the ten largest clones.

Flow cytometry had shown CD8+CD57+ cell expansion in the patients selected for sequencing. Every patient had a diagnosis of severe acquired aplastic anemia based on International Study of Aplastic Anemia and Agranulocytosis and Camitta criteria. At the time blood was sampled, none of the patients had received any therapy. TCR repertoires of sorted CD4+ and CD8+ blood T cells from severe aplastic anemia patients and healthy subjects were deep-sequenced in the study. In the USA, patient enrollment took place under clinicaltrials.gov protocols 00001620, 01623167, 00001397, 00071045, 00081523 and 00961064. Ficoll-Paque density gradient centrifugation was used to isolate peripheral blood mononuclear cells. Before DNA was extracted, CD4+ and CD8+ T cells were sorted using either FACS or magnetic beads.

Sequenced material: sorted CD4+, CD8+, or CD8+CD57+ T cells (not recorded which) from PBMCs. This sequence uses TRBV10-3 and TRBJ2-7, and TRBD2 aligns with 12 junction nucleotides. The sequence derives from a human donor with aplastic anemia. DNA sequence: TGTGCCATCAGTGAGTCGAAAGGACTAGCGGGATTTGACGAGCAGTACTTC. Translated, it reads CAISESKGLAGFDEQYF.